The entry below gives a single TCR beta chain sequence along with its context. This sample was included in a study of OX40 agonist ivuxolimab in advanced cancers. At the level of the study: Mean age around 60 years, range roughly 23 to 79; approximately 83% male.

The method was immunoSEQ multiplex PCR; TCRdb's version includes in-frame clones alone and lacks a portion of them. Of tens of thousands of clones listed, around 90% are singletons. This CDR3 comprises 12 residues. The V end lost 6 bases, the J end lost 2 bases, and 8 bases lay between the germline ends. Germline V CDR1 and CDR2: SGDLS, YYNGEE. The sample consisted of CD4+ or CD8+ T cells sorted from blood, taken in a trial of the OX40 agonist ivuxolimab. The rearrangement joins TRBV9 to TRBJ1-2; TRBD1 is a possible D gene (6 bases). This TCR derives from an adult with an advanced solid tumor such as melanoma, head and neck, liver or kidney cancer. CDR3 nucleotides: TGTGCCAGCAAAGGACAGAACTATGGCTACACCTTC. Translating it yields CASKGQNYGYTF.